A selection of T cell receptor beta chains follows, all from one sample in a study of control samples from healthy donors and cancer patients. Assay used: immunoSEQ multiplex PCR; TCRdb lists only in-frame clones, some missing. The table lists some 150,000 clones, 96% of them singletons. Sequenced material: blood. The receptors come from a woman aged 30 to 39 in good health. CDR3s leave out the opening cysteine and the closing phenylalanine or tryptophan. Fields, in order: CDR3 length, D gene, J gene, V gene, CDR3 protein. D genes are given only for firm matches.

len: 13
d_gene: NA
j_gene: TRBJ1-1
v_gene: TRBV5-1
CDR3aa: ASSLTSPPFTEAF

len: 12
d_gene: NA
j_gene: TRBJ2-5
v_gene: TRBV28
CDR3aa: ASSLQGVQETQY

len: 13
d_gene: NA
j_gene: TRBJ2-7
v_gene: TRBV6-1
CDR3aa: ASSELSGSSYEQY

len: 13
d_gene: TRBD1
j_gene: TRBJ2-1
v_gene: TRBV6-5
CDR3aa: ASSYTGEAYNEQF

len: 12
d_gene: TRBD1
j_gene: TRBJ2-7
v_gene: TRBV5-1
CDR3aa: ASSWTNRGAEQY

len: 15
d_gene: NA
j_gene: TRBJ2-7
v_gene: TRBV7-2
CDR3aa: ASSLIKGWGHNYEQY

len: 11
d_gene: NA
j_gene: TRBJ1-6
v_gene: TRBV30
CDR3aa: AWKNTYNSPLH

len: 11
d_gene: TRBD1
j_gene: TRBJ2-7
v_gene: TRBV12-3/TRBV12-4
CDR3aa: ASGGTGAYEQY

len: 13
d_gene: NA
j_gene: TRBJ2-1
v_gene: TRBV2
CDR3aa: ASSVRGYSYNEQF

len: 13
d_gene: NA
j_gene: TRBJ1-1
v_gene: TRBV19
CDR3aa: ASSNFGSMNTEAF

len: 10
d_gene: NA
j_gene: TRBJ1-2
v_gene: TRBV28
CDR3aa: ASSFPGRGYT

len: 11
d_gene: TRBD2
j_gene: TRBJ2-1
v_gene: TRBV29-1
CDR3aa: SVGLASYNEQF

len: 12
d_gene: TRBD1
j_gene: TRBJ1-1
v_gene: TRBV3-1/TRBV3-2
CDR3aa: ASSHGQGNTEAF

len: 13
d_gene: TRBD1
j_gene: TRBJ1-2
v_gene: TRBV7-8
CDR3aa: ASSRLTGTGALGT

len: 15
d_gene: NA
j_gene: TRBJ2-3
v_gene: TRBV28
CDR3aa: ASKSNLGLRGTDTQY

len: 13
d_gene: TRBD2
j_gene: TRBJ2-1
v_gene: TRBV5-8
CDR3aa: ASSPGTSGYNEQF

len: 11
d_gene: NA
j_gene: TRBJ1-2
v_gene: TRBV14
CDR3aa: ASMGRGLYGYT

len: 12
d_gene: NA
j_gene: TRBJ1-4
v_gene: TRBV24-1
CDR3aa: ATSDPGLDEKLF

len: 11
d_gene: TRBD1
j_gene: TRBJ1-1
v_gene: TRBV6-5
CDR3aa: ASSYDRGTEAF

len: 12
d_gene: TRBD1
j_gene: TRBJ2-5
v_gene: TRBV7-2
CDR3aa: ASSRRGPQETQY

len: 11
d_gene: NA
j_gene: TRBJ1-5
v_gene: TRBV6-5
CDR3aa: ASSYSRRQPQH

len: 15
d_gene: TRBD2
j_gene: TRBJ2-6
v_gene: TRBV7-6
CDR3aa: ASSLRAGGSGANVLT

len: 14
d_gene: TRBD1
j_gene: TRBJ1-4
v_gene: TRBV18
CDR3aa: ASSPTGETTNEKLF

len: 11
d_gene: TRBD2
j_gene: TRBJ2-7
v_gene: TRBV12-3/TRBV12-4
CDR3aa: ASSLGLAGEQY

len: 17
d_gene: NA
j_gene: TRBJ2-1
v_gene: TRBV6-2/TRBV6-3
CDR3aa: ASSYSNLFPRSSYNEQF

len: 11
d_gene: NA
j_gene: TRBJ1-5
v_gene: TRBV30
CDR3aa: AWSPRDDQPQH

len: 13
d_gene: TRBD1
j_gene: TRBJ1-6
v_gene: TRBV2
CDR3aa: ASSAQGDGNSPLH

len: 13
d_gene: NA
j_gene: TRBJ2-1
v_gene: TRBV27
CDR3aa: ASAFGVAVRNEQF

len: 12
d_gene: NA
j_gene: TRBJ2-1
v_gene: TRBV28
CDR3aa: ASRPLVSYNEQF

len: 14
d_gene: NA
j_gene: TRBJ1-6
v_gene: TRBV15
CDR3aa: ATSSLPGQYNSPLH

len: 14
d_gene: TRBD1
j_gene: TRBJ2-1
v_gene: TRBV19
CDR3aa: ASTRTGAFFYNEQF

len: 14
d_gene: TRBD2
j_gene: TRBJ2-1
v_gene: TRBV6-4
CDR3aa: ASSKEGLATYNEQF

len: 14
d_gene: TRBD1
j_gene: TRBJ2-7
v_gene: TRBV5-5
CDR3aa: ASRTRTGTGLYEQY

len: 15
d_gene: NA
j_gene: TRBJ2-1
v_gene: TRBV28
CDR3aa: ASRRPAGRSYNNEQF

len: 14
d_gene: NA
j_gene: TRBJ1-6
v_gene: TRBV6-6
CDR3aa: ASSYAARGSNSPLH

len: 9
d_gene: NA
j_gene: TRBJ2-7
v_gene: TRBV2
CDR3aa: AGRTTYEQY